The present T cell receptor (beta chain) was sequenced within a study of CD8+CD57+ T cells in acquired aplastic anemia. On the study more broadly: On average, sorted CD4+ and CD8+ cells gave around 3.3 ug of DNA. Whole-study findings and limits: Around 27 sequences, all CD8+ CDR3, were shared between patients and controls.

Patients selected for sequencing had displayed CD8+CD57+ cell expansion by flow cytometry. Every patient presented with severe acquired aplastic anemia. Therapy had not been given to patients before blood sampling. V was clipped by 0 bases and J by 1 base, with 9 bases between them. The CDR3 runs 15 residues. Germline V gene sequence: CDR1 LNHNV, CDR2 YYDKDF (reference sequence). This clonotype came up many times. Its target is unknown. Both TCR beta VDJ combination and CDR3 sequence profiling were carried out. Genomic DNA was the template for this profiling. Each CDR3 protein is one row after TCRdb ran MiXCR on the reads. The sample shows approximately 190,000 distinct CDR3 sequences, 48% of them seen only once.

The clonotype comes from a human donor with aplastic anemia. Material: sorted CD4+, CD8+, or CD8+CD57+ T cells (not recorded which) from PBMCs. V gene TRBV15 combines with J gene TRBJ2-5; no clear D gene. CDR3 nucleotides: TGTGCCACCAGCAGAGATGCCAGGATCCAAGAGACCCAGTACTTC. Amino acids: CATSRDARIQETQYF.